Below, 29 T cell receptor beta chains from the same sample are listed, as sequenced in a study of cytomegalovirus exposure and HLA in healthy donors (dated by TCRdb to 2017 to 2019). The library was made by the immunoSEQ multiplex PCR assay. For the multiplex PCR, a mixture combining 60 forward primers for TCR Vbeta segments and 13 reverse primers for TCR Jbeta segments was used. As stored in TCRdb, this immuneACCESS dataset retains in-frame rearrangements with V and J assigned. A fraction of the clones does not appear; measured against another copy, unresolved V genes explain less than half of the discrepancy, and the remainder lacks a known reason. The sample yields about 59,000 clones; about 77% were counted once. The ten largest clones capture roughly 7% of the sample. The material sequenced was PBMCs. The receptors were sampled from a man aged 25-45 years in good health and CMV-seropositive.

This clone was counted only a few times. CDR3 protein: CASSLGVRDRGGTEAFF. CDR3 DNA: TGTGCCAGCAGCTTAGGGGTCCGGGACAGGGGAGGCACTGAAGCTTTCTTT. The chain recombines TRBV5-6 with TRBJ1-1; TRBD1 aligns across 10 bases. The CDR3 is made up of 17 amino acids. V was clipped by 2 bases and J by 4 bases; unmatched bases: 11. Germline V gives CDR1 SGHDT, CDR2 YYEEEE. The whole variable domain, remainder taken from reference TRBV5-6 and TRBJ1-1, is DAGVTQSPTHLIKTRGQQVTLRCSPKSGHDTVSWYQQALGQGPQFIFQYYEEEERQRGNFPDRFSGHQFPNYSSELNVNALLLGDSALYLCASSLGVRDRGGTEAFFGQGTRLTVV.

CDR3 sequence: CASSSGQGSYGYTF. CDR3 sequence (DNA): TGTGCCAGCAGTTCGGGACAGGGATCCTATGGCTACACCTTC. V is TRBV6-5 and J is TRBJ1-2, with 9 bases matching TRBD1. The CDR3 runs 14 residues. V lost 4 bases to trimming and J lost 4 bases; unmatched junction nucleotides: 4. Looked up from germline, CDR1 is MNHEY and CDR2 is SVGAGI.

CDR3 residues: CASSGDSPYEQYF. The CDR3, as DNA: TGTGCCAGCAGCGGGGACAGTCCCTACGAGCAGTACTTC. The chain recombines TRBV5-4 with TRBJ2-7, with 7 bases fitting TRBD1. The CDR3 is 13 amino acids. The germline gives CDR1 SGHNT, CDR2 YYREEE (reference sequence). Trimming took 4 bases from V and 2 from J; bases not matched to a gene: 3.

This sequence joins TRBV27 and TRBJ2-2; TRBD2 aligns across 12 bases. The CDR3 spans 15 residues. Trimming removed 5 bases from V and 6 bases from J; junction bases left unmatched: 4. CDR1 and CDR2 (germline): MNHEY, SMNVEV (reference sequence). The CDR3 DNA sequence: TGTGCCAGCAGTCGAAGACTAGCGGGGGCCGGGGAGCTGTTTTTT. It translates to CASSRRLAGAGELFF.

V gene TRBV6-6 combines with J gene TRBJ1-4, with 7 bases that match TRBD1. J lost 4 bases, V lost 5 bases, and 4 bases had no gene match. From germline, CDR1 is MNHNY and CDR2 SVGAGI (reference sequence). The CDR3 has 14 amino acids. This chain's CDR3 is CASSRTGGNEKLFF. The CDR3 DNA reads TGTGCCAGCAGTAGGACAGGAGGTAATGAAAAACTGTTTTTT.

The gene calls are TRBV5-1 and TRBJ2-5; TRBD2 matches 15 bases. There are 16 residues in the CDR3. CDR1 is SGHRS, CDR2 YFSETQ, per germline. Trimming at V came to 4 bases and at J to 1 base, leaving 2 bases not matched to a gene. The CDR3 DNA reads as TGCGCCAGCAGCGTGGGACTAGCGGGGGGCCAAGAGACCCAGTACTTC. Residues: CASSVGLAGGQETQYF.

The rearrangement uses TRBV11-2 and TRBJ2-7; 12 bases are a match to TRBD2. The CDR3 sequence is 15 residues long. V trimming: 8 bases; J trimming: 7 bases; junction bases outside the gene matches: 12. The germline CDR1 and CDR2 sequences are SGHAT and FQNNGV. CDR3 region: CASGGLAGRRGEQYF. The CDR3 DNA is TGTGCCAGCGGGGGACTAGCGGGCCGAAGGGGGGAGCAGTACTTC.

This chain uses TRBV28 with TRBJ1-1; D perhaps matches TRBD1 (6 bases). The CDR3 is made up of 15 amino acids. Germline V gene sequence: CDR1 MDHEN, CDR2 SYDVKM. Trimming shortened V by 7 bases and J by 0 bases, and 15 bases separated the two germline ends. The CDR3 region has the DNA TGTGCCAGCAAGCTACCCGACAGGCTGAACACTGAAGCTTTCTTT. Translating it yields CASKLPDRLNTEAFF.

The chain joins TRBV9 to TRBJ2-5; a possible D gene is TRBD2 (7 bases). V shed 4 bases and J shed 10 bases, with 20 bases lying between them. The germline CDR1 and CDR2 sequences are SGDLS and YYNGEE. This CDR3 has 14 residues. CDR3 region: CASSRREGVGDQYF. CDR3 sequence (DNA): TGTGCCAGCAGCCGTAGGGAGGGGGTCGGCGACCAGTACTTC.

In nucleotides, the CDR3 is TGTGCCAGCAAGGAGGCCGGCGTAAATACGCAGTATTTT. Translation: CASKEAGVNTQYF. The chain couples TRBV2 to TRBJ2-3, with TRBD2 as a possible D gene (5 bases). The CDR3 length is 13 residues. Germline V gene lookup returns CDR1 SNHLY and CDR2 FYNNEI. V dropped 7 bases and J dropped 7 bases, with 15 bases sitting between them.

The count of this clone is one. The V call is TRBV7-9, the J call TRBJ1-1, with 9 bases identical to TRBD1. Germline lookup yields CDR1 SEHNR and CDR2 FQNEAQ (reference sequence). The CDR3 consists of 13 residues. J lost 6 bases, V lost 7 bases, and 6 bases had no gene match. As DNA, the CDR3 is TGTGCCAGCACCCGACAGGGGGGTTCTGAAGCTTTCTTT. This sequence encodes CASTRQGGSEAFF. Full variable domain (missing parts from reference TRBV7-9 and TRBJ1-1): DTGVSQNPRHKITKRGQNVTFRCDPISEHNRLYWYRQTLGQGPEFLTYFQNEAQLEKSRLLSDRFSAERPKGSFSTLEIQRTEQGDSAMYLCASTRQGGSEAFFGQGTRLTVV.

The rearrangement links TRBV4-2 to TRBJ1-2; the D gene is possibly TRBD1 (5 bases). Trimming pared 4 bases from V and 1 base from J, leaving 16 bases between. Germline loops: CDR1 LGHNA, CDR2 YNFKEQ. The CDR3 totals 16 residues. The CDR3 DNA reads as TGTGCCAGCAGCCCGGACAAAACCCAGGGTAACTATGGCTACACCTTC. Residues: CASSPDKTQGNYGYTF.

This clone is a singleton in its sample. The J gene is TRBJ1-1, the V gene TRBV16, with 7 bases lining up with TRBD1. CDR1 and CDR2 from the germline V gene are KGHSY and FQNENV. This CDR3 is built from 16 residues. The ends lost 2 bases at V and 2 bases at J; junction bases unmatched: 8. The CDR3 DNA reads as TGTGCCAGCAGCCAACCTTCCCGGACAGGTAACACTGAAGCTTTCTTT. Translation: CASSQPSRTGNTEAFF.

The chain carries TRBV5-5 and TRBJ2-7, with 7 positions matching TRBD1. Trimming at V came to 1 base and at J to 6 bases, leaving 7 bases not matched to a gene. Germline lookup yields CDR1 SGHKS and CDR2 YYEKEE (reference sequence). The length of the CDR3 is 14 residues. CDR3 loop: CASSLYQNRGEQYF. The CDR3 nucleotides read TGTGCCAGCAGCTTGTATCAAAACAGGGGCGAGCAGTACTTC.

This clone came up a few times. The chain employs TRBV28 and TRBJ1-2; D is unresolved. Germline V gene sequence: CDR1 MDHEN, CDR2 SYDVKM. Trimming took off 5 bases at V and 1 base at J, with 11 bases between the two ends. CDR3 length equals 14 residues. CDR3 region: CASSPSQNNYGYTF. CDR3 coding DNA: TGTGCCAGCAGTCCCTCGCAGAATAACTATGGCTACACCTTC.

V usage is TRBV10-3 and J usage is TRBJ2-5, with 14 bases aligning to TRBD2. Germline CDR1 is ENHRY and CDR2 is SYGVKD. The V segment lost 5 bases and the J segment 2 bases; nucleotides outside the gene matches: 4. The CDR3 has 16 amino acids. CDR3 loop: CAISPGLAGGQETQYF. The CDR3 DNA sequence: TGTGCCATCAGTCCCGGACTAGCGGGGGGACAAGAGACCCAGTACTTC.

The chain couples TRBV19 to TRBJ1-2; D not resolved. Germline-derived CDR1 and CDR2 are LNHDA and SQIVND (reference sequence). The CDR3 contains 16 residues. Trimming shortened V by 5 bases and J by 0 bases, and 16 bases separated the two germline ends. CDR3 sequence reads: CASSLVGRPTNYGYTF. In nucleotides, the CDR3 is TGTGCCAGTAGTCTGGTAGGGAGACCTACTAACTATGGCTACACCTTC. Using reference TRBV19 and TRBJ1-2 for the parts outside the CDR3, the full variable domain is DGGITQSPKYLFRKEGQNVTLSCEQNLNHDAMYWYRQDPGQGLRLIYYSQIVNDFQKGDIAEGYSVSREKKESFPLTVTSAQKNPTAFYLCASSLVGRPTNYGYTFGSGTRLTVV.

For this clone: At one of its ends the junction is not consistent with the germline gene, which may arise from a read error. The J gene is TRBJ2-7, the V gene TRBV7-7; tentative D call: TRBD1 (6 bases). The CDR3 contains 13 residues. Germline-derived CDR1 and CDR2 are SSHAT and FNYEAQ (reference sequence). The CDR3 here is CASSLAGQNEQYF. The DNA of the CDR3 is TGTGCTAGCAGCTTGGCCGGACAGAACGAGCAGTACTTC.

The chain has TRBV7-2 and TRBJ1-3, with TRBD1 as a possible D gene (6 bases). Trimming stripped 1 base from V and 4 bases from J, with 14 bases between. The V gene's germline CDR1 is SGHTA and CDR2 FQGNSA. The CDR3 has 16 residues. The DNA for the CDR3 is TGTGCCAGCAGCTTAGGGGCAGGGGAACCGGGAAACACCATATATTTT. Amino acids: CASSLGAGEPGNTIYF.

This chain uses TRBV6-1 with TRBJ2-7; D may be TRBD1 (5 bases). The ends were cut back, 3 bases at V and 2 bases at J, with 11 bases in the middle. This CDR3 is built from 14 residues. Looked up from germline, CDR1 is MNHNS and CDR2 is SASEGT. This CDR3 is CASSEMGPPYEQYF. CDR3 DNA: TGTGCCAGCAGTGAGATGGGGCCCCCCTACGAGCAGTACTTC.

The chain carries TRBV5-4 and TRBJ2-1; 9 bases are shared with TRBD2. Germline CDR1 and CDR2: SGHNT and YYREEE (reference sequence). CDR3 size: 16 residues. Trimming removed 4 bases from V and 0 bases from J; junction bases left unmatched: 5. The CDR3 sequence: CASSRAGGSSYNEQFF. The CDR3 nucleotides read TGTGCCAGCAGCAGGGCGGGGGGGAGCTCCTACAATGAGCAGTTCTTC.

This clone was recorded only once. This chain uses TRBV6-5 with TRBJ2-5; TRBD2 might be the D (6 bases). This CDR3 has 13 residues. Germline V lookup: CDR1 MNHEY, CDR2 SVGAGI. V shed 0 bases and J shed 4 bases, with 6 bases lying between them. The DNA of the CDR3 is TGTGCCAGCAGTTACTCGGGGGGAGAGACCCAGTACTTC. It specifies CASSYSGGETQYF.

The chain recombines TRBV28 with TRBJ1-2, with a tentative D call TRBD1 (6 bases). Germline CDR1 is MDHEN and CDR2 is SYDVKM. The V gene lost 6 bases and the J gene lost 7 bases, with 21 bases spanning the gap. The CDR3 length is 15 residues. CDR3 nucleotide sequence: TGTGCCAGCAGGAGAACAGGGTTAGGGTCCCTTGGCTACACCTTC. Translated: CASRRTGLGSLGYTF.

The gene calls are TRBV9 and TRBJ2-2; tentative D call: TRBD1 (5 bases). Trimming stripped 7 bases from V and 7 bases from J, with 11 bases between. This CDR3 has 12 residues. CDR1 and CDR2 from the germline V gene are SGDLS and YYNGEE. This CDR3 is CASGVQGGELFF. CDR3 sequence (DNA): TGTGCCAGCGGGGTTCAGGGCGGGGAGCTGTTTTTT.

The CDR3 DNA reads TGTGCCAGCAGCACCGTAGACAGCTTTGGCACTGAAGCTTTCTTT. Translated: CASSTVDSFGTEAFF. The chain links TRBV7-9 to TRBJ1-1; weak D call: TRBD1 (5 bases). CDR3 length: 15 residues. V was pared by 5 bases and J by 4 bases, with 17 bases between. Germline V lookup: CDR1 SEHNR, CDR2 FQNEAQ (reference sequence). Combining the CDR3 with reference TRBV7-9 and TRBJ1-1 gives the whole variable domain DTGVSQNPRHKITKRGQNVTFRCDPISEHNRLYWYRQTLGQGPEFLTYFQNEAQLEKSRLLSDRFSAERPKGSFSTLEIQRTEQGDSAMYLCASSTVDSFGTEAFFGQGTRLTVV.

The CDR3 bases are TGTGCCAGCAGCTTGACAGGGTCCGCCGGGGAGCTGTTTTTT. This sequence encodes CASSLTGSAGELFF. The J gene is TRBJ2-2, the V gene TRBV5-4; TRBD1 might be the D (6 bases). CDR1 is SGHNT and CDR2 is YYREEE in the germline V gene (reference sequence). V gave up 1 base and J gave up 6 bases, with 10 bases separating them. The CDR3 length is 14 residues.

This chain uses TRBV27 with TRBJ2-3, with 7 bases identical to TRBD1. The germline V gene has CDR1 MNHEY and CDR2 SMNVEV (reference sequence). Trimming removed 5 bases from V and 1 base from J; junction bases left unmatched: 6. The CDR3 length is 15 residues. CDR3 sequence: CASSLRGHGTDTQYF. The CDR3 bases are TGTGCCAGCAGTCTTAGGGGGCATGGCACAGATACGCAGTATTTT.

The chain combines TRBV7-2 with TRBJ2-3, with 7 nucleotides matching TRBD2. The CDR3 consists of 15 residues. V was clipped by 9 bases and J by 1 base; unmatched bases: 10. Germline V lookup: CDR1 SGHTA, CDR2 FQGNSA. The CDR3 DNA sequence: TGTGCCAGTCAACACAAAGCGGGGCGCACAGATACGCAGTATTTT. Amino acid sequence: CASQHKAGRTDTQYF.

This chain joins TRBV28 and TRBJ1-2; D is possibly TRBD1 (5 bases). CDR1 is MDHEN and CDR2 is SYDVKM in the germline V gene. V gave up 4 bases and J gave up 3 bases, with 12 bases separating them. The CDR3 runs to 14 residues. The CDR3 reads CASSSPPGDYGYTF. Here the CDR3 DNA reads TGTGCCAGCAGTTCGCCTCCGGGGGACTATGGCTACACCTTC.